This is a list of T cell receptor beta chains from one sample in a study of CD8 T cells in Susac syndrome. TCRdb re-called the immunoSEQ multiplex PCR reads through MiXCR, storing one row per CDR3 protein. The data contain about 120,000 distinct CDR3 sequences, 85% to 95% of them singletons. The sample comprised CD8+ T cells from PBMCs. These receptors were taken from a human donor in good health. Each CDR3 is given with its conserved first and last residue.

j_gene: TRBJ2-5
v_gene: TRBV3-1
CDR3aa: CASSRTSGRAETQYF

j_gene: TRBJ1-1
v_gene: TRBV6-6
CDR3aa: CASSFRDRTLEAFF

j_gene: TRBJ1-2
v_gene: TRBV20-1
CDR3aa: CSAFNPGQGDGYTF

j_gene: TRBJ2-6
v_gene: TRBV20-1
CDR3aa: CSARDPRGVAGSGANVLTF

j_gene: TRBJ2-6
v_gene: TRBV7-2
CDR3aa: CASSPRLGGTSGANVLTF

j_gene: TRBJ1-2
v_gene: TRBV2
CDR3aa: CARRTPGRTYGYTF

j_gene: TRBJ2-1
v_gene: TRBV20-1
CDR3aa: CSARDAGVPDNEQFF

j_gene: TRBJ2-5
v_gene: TRBV9
CDR3aa: CASSEGGRIDQETQYF

j_gene: TRBJ2-1
v_gene: TRBV5-1
CDR3aa: CASSLEGLALTPNSYNEQFF

j_gene: TRBJ2-2
v_gene: TRBV12-3/TRBV12-4
CDR3aa: CASSLDSTGELFF

j_gene: TRBJ1-4
v_gene: TRBV12-3/TRBV12-4
CDR3aa: CASGFLRTRLFF

j_gene: TRBJ2-7
v_gene: TRBV5-6
CDR3aa: CASSPVVGRAPGSYEQYF

j_gene: TRBJ1-1
v_gene: TRBV5-1
CDR3aa: CASSLERVNTEAFF

j_gene: TRBJ2-4
v_gene: TRBV29-1
CDR3aa: CSVIYSGRAKNIQYF

j_gene: TRBJ2-7
v_gene: TRBV5-5
CDR3aa: CASSLEEGFGYEQYF

j_gene: TRBJ2-1
v_gene: TRBV7-9
CDR3aa: CASSLGAGGSYNEQFF

j_gene: TRBJ2-5
v_gene: TRBV13
CDR3aa: CASRGTGETQYF

j_gene: TRBJ2-1
v_gene: TRBV13
CDR3aa: CASSLGGTPYNEQFF

j_gene: TRBJ2-3
v_gene: TRBV2
CDR3aa: CASRAQGVDADTQYF

j_gene: TRBJ2-7
v_gene: TRBV5-1
CDR3aa: CASSLTSGTPYEQYF